The T cell receptor (beta chain) under discussion was sequenced for a study of cytomegalovirus exposure and HLA in healthy donors. This CDR3 has 15 amino acids. J was trimmed by 3 bases and V by 5 bases; bases with no gene match: 6. Germline V gene data show CDR1 as LNHDA and CDR2 as SQIVND (reference sequence). Profiled with immunoSEQ multiplex PCR; TCRdb holds only in-frame clones, not every one. Among tens of thousands of clones, approximately 94% were seen once, and the ten largest hold under 0.75%. V and J are TRBV19 and TRBJ1-1; 10 nucleotides align to TRBD1. The TCR sequence derives from a woman between 18 and 30 years old in good health and CMV-seronegative. Material for sequencing was PBMCs. CDR3 sequence: CASSPPGQGYTEAFF. The DNA for the CDR3 is TGTGCCAGTAGTCCTCCGGGACAGGGGTACACTGAAGCTTTCTTT. Full variable domain (rest looked up from reference TRBV19 and TRBJ1-1): DGGITQSPKYLFRKEGQNVTLSCEQNLNHDAMYWYRQDPGQGLRLIYYSQIVNDFQKGDIAEGYSVSREKKESFPLTVTSAQKNPTAFYLCASSPPGQGYTEAFFGQGTRLTVV.